This T cell receptor (beta chain) was captured by sequencing in a study of graft-versus-host responses after intestinal transplantation. Background on the study: All recipients got anti-thymocyte globulin induction, then tacrolimus and steroids for 2 to 3 years.

Trimming cost V 1 base and J 3 bases, with 16 bases left between them. The germline CDR1 and CDR2 sequences are LNHNV and YYDKDF (reference sequence). The CDR3 consists of 16 residues. The protocol was immunoSEQ multiplex PCR, while the TCRdb copy is restricted to in-frame clones and leaves out a portion. This sample has some 87,000 clones, with 80% to 95% found just once. With respect to this clone: Its antigen remains unknown.

This rearrangement joins TRBV15 to TRBJ2-7; possibly TRBD2 for D (5 bases). The sample in question was unstimulated CD8+ T cells sorted from spleen or lymph node cells, obtained before transplant. The origin of this receptor is a human donor who was the organ donor for an intestinal transplant. The CDR3 loop is CATSRGAGRRFYEQYF. The CDR3 DNA reads as TGTGCCACCAGCAGAGGCGCGGGCAGGAGGTTCTACGAGCAGTACTTC.